This T cell receptor (beta chain) emerged from a study of response to subunit inactivated influenza vaccine. A single count supports this clonotype. Its antigen is not known. A much larger clone differs by one base, so this may be a read error. General study points: With each seasonal influenza vaccination, the authors suggested, few new T cells are recruited.

TCRdb itself ran the RT-PCR reads through MiXCR, one entry per CDR3 protein. The table lists hundreds of thousands of distinct CDR3 sequences, 14% of them singletons, with approximately 7.6% in the top ten. This CDR3 region has 13 residues. Germline CDR1 and CDR2: SGHVS and FQNEAQ. The chain couples TRBV7-8 to TRBJ2-2; D could derive from TRBD1 or TRBD2 (6 bases each). The source of this sequence is a man in his fifties who received an inactivated influenza vaccine. Sequences were derived from PBMCs from blood, sampled around 15 days before vaccination. CDR3 amino acids: CTSRGTQTGELFF. CDR3 sequence (DNA): TGTACCAGCCGGGGGACACAAACCGGGGAGCTGTTTTTT. Full variable domain (missing parts from reference TRBV7-8 and TRBJ2-2): GAGVSQSPRYKVAKRGQDVALRCDPISGHVSLFWYQQALGQGPEFLTYFQNEAQLDKSGLPSDRFFAERPEGSVSTLKIQRTQQEDSAVYLCTSRGTQTGELFFGEGSRLTVL.